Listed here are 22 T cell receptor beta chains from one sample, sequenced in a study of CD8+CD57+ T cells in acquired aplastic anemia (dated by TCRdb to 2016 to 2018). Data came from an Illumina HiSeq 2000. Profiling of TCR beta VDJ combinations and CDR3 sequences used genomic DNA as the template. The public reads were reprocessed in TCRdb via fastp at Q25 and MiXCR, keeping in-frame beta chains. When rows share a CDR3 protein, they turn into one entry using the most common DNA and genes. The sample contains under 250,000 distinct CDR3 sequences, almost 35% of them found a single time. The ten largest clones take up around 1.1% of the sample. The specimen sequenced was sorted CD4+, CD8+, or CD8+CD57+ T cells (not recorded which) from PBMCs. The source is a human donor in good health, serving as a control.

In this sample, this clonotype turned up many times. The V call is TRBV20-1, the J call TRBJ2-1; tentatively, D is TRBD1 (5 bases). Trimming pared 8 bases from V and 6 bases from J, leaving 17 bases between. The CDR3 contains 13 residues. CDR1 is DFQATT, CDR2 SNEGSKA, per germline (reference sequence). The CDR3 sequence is CSSGRTPFNEQFF. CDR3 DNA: TGCAGTTCCGGACGGACACCTTTCAATGAGCAGTTCTTC.

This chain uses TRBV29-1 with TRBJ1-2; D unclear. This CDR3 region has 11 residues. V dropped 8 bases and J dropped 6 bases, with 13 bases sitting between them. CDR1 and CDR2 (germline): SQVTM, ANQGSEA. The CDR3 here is CSLAGGNGYTF. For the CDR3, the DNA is TGCAGCTTGGCCGGTGGGAATGGCTACACCTTC. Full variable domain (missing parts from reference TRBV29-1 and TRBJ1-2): SAVISQKPSRDICQRGTSLTIQCQVDSQVTMMFWYRQQPGQSLTLIATANQGSEATYESGFVIDKFPISRPNLTFSTLTVSNMSPEDSSIYLCSLAGGNGYTFGSGTRLTVV.

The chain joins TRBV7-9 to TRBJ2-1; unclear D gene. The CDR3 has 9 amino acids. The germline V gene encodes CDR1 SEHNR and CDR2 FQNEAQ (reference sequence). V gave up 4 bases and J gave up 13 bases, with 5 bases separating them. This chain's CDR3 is CASSSSQFF. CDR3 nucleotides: TGTGCCAGCAGCTCCAGCCAGTTCTTC.

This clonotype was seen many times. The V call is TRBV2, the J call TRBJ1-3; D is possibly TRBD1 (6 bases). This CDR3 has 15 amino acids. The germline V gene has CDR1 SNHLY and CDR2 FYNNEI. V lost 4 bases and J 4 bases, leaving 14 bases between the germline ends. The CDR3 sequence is CASSAIQGSGNTIYF. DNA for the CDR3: TGTGCCAGCAGTGCGATACAGGGTTCCGGAAACACCATATATTTT.

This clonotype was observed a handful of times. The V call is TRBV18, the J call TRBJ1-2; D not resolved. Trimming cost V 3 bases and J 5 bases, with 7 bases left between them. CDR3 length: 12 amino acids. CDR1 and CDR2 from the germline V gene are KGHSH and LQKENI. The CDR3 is CASSPDLYGYTF. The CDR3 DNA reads TGTGCCAGCTCACCCGACTTGTATGGCTACACCTTC. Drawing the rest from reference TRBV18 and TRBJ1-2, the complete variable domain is NAGVMQNPRHLVRRRGQEARLRCSPMKGHSHVYWYRQLPEEGLKFMVYLQKENIIDESGMPKERFSAEFPKEGPSILRIQQVVRGDSAAYFCASSPDLYGYTFGSGTRLTVV.

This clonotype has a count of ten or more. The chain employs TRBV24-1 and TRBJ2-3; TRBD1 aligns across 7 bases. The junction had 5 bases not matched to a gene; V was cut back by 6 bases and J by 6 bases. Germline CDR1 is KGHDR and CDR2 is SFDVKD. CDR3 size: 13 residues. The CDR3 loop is CATSTGAKDTQYF. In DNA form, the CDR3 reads TGTGCCACCAGTACAGGGGCCAAGGATACGCAGTATTTT.

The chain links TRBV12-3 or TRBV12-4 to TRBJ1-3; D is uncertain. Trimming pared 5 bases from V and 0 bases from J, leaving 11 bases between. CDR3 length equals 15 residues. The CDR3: CASSPPSSSGNTIYF. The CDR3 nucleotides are TGTGCCAGCAGTCCTCCCTCTAGCTCTGGAAACACCATATATTTT.

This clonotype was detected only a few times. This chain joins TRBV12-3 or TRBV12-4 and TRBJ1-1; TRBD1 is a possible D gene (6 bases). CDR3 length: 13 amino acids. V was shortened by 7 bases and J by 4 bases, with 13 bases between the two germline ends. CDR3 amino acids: CASNSRGGTEAFF. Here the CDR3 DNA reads TGTGCCAGCAATTCCAGGGGAGGCACTGAAGCTTTCTTT.

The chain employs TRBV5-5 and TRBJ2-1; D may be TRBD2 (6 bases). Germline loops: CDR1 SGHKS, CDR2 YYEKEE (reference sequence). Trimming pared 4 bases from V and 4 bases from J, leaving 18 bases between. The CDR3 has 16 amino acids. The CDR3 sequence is CASSPRTGVLYNEQFF. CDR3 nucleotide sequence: TGTGCCAGCAGCCCAAGAACGGGGGTCCTATACAATGAGCAGTTCTTC.

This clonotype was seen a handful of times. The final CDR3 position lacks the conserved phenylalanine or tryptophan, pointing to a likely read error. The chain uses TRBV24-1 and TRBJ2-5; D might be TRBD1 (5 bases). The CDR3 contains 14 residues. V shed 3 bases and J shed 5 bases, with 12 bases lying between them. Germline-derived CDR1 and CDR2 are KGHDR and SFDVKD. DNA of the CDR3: TGTGCCACCAGTGATGGGAATAGACAGGAGACCCAGTACCTC. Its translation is CATSDGNRQETQYL.

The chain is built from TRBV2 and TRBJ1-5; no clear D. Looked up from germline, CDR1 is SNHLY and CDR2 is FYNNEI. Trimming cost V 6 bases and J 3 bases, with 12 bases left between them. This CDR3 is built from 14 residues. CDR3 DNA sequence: TGTGCCAGCAGGAGGAGCTCTTCCAATCAGCCCCAGCATTTT. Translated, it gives CASRRSSSNQPQHF.

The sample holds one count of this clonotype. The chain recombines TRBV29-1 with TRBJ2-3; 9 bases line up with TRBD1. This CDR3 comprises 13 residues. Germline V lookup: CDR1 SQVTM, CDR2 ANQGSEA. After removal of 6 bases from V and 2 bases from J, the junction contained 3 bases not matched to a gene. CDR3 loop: CSVGTGNTDTQYF. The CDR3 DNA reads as TGCAGCGTGGGGACAGGGAACACAGATACGCAGTATTTT.

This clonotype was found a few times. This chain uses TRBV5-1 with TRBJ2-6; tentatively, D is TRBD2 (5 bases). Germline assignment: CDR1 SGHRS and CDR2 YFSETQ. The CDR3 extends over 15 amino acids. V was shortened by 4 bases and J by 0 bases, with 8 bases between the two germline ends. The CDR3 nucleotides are TGCGCCAGCAGCGCCGGGAACTCTGGGGCCAACGTCCTGACTTTC. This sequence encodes CASSAGNSGANVLTF.

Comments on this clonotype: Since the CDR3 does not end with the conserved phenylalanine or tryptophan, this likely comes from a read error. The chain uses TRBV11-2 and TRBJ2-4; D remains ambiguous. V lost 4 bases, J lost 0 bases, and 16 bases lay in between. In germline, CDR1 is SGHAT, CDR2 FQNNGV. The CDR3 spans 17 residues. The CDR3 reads CASSSSPISLAKNIQYL. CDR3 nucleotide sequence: TGTGCCAGCAGCTCGTCCCCTATTAGTCTAGCCAAAAACATTCAGTACCTC.

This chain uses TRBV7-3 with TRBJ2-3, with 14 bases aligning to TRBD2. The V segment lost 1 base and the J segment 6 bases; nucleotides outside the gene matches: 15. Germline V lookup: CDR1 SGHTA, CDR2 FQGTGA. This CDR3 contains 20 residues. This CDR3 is CASSLSGTGRLAGGADTQYF. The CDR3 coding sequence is TGTGCCAGCAGCTTAAGTGGGACAGGGAGACTAGCGGGGGGGGCGGATACGCAGTATTTT. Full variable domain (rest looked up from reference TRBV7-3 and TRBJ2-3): GAGVSQTPSNKVTEKGKYVELRCDPISGHTALYWYRQSLGQGPEFLIYFQGTGAADDSGLPNDRFFAVRPEGSVSTLKIQRTERGDSAVYLCASSLSGTGRLAGGADTQYFGPGTRLTVL.

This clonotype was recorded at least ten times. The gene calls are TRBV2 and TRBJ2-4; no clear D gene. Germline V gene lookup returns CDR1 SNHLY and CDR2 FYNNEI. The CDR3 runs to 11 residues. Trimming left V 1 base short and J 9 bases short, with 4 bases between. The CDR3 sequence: CASSEGSIQYF. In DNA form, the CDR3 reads TGTGCCAGCAGTGAAGGCAGCATTCAGTACTTC. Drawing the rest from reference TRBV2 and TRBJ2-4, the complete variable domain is EPEVTQTPSHQVTQMGQEVILRCVPISNHLYFYWYRQILGQKVEFLVSFYNNEISEKSEIFDDQFSVERPDGSNFTLKIRSTKLEDSAMYFCASSEGSIQYFGAGTRLSVL.

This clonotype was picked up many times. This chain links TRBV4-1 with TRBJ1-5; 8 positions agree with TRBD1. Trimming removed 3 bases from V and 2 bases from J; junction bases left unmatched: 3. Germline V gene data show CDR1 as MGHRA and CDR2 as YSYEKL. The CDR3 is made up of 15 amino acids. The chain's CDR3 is CASSHPGGGNQPQHF. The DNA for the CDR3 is TGCGCCAGCAGCCACCCAGGGGGCGGCAATCAGCCCCAGCATTTT.

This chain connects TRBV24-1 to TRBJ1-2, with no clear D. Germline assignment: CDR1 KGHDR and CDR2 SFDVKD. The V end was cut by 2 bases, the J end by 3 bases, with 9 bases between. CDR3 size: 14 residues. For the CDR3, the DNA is TGTGCCACCAGTGATTCAGGCAGCTACTATGGCTACACCTTC. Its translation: CATSDSGSYYGYTF.

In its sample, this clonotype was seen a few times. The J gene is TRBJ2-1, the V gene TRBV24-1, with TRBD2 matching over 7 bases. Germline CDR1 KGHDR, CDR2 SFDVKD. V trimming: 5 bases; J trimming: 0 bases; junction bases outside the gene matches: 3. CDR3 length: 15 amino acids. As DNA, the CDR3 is TGTGCCACCAGTGTAGGCGGGAGCTCCTACAATGAGCAGTTCTTC. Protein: CATSVGGSSYNEQFF.

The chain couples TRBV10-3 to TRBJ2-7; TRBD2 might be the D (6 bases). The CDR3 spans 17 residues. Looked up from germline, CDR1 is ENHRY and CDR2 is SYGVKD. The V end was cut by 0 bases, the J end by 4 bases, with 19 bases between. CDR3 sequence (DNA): TGTGCCATCAGTGAGTCTTCTAGCGTGGCCCACCTATACGAGCAGTACTTC. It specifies CAISESSSVAHLYEQYF.

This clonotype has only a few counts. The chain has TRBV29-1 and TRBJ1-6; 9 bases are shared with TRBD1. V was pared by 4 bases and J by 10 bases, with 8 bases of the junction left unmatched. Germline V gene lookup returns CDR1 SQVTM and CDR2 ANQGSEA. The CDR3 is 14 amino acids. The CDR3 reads CSVADRGLGSPLHF. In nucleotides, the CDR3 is TGCAGCGTTGCTGACAGGGGGTTGGGGTCACCCCTCCACTTT.

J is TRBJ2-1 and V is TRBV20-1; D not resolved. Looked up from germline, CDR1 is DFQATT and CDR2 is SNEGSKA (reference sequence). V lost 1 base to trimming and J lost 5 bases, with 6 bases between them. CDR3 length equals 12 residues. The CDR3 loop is CSARVFDNEQFF. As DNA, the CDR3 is TGCAGTGCTAGAGTTTTTGACAATGAGCAGTTCTTC.